This TCR beta chain is from a study of post-analysis software for immune sequencing data. At the level of the study: Some patients lacked subtype; others had relapsing-remitting, secondary progressive or progressive-relapsing disease. Broader study findings: Five TRBV segments, TRBV5-6, TRBV5-1 and TRBV20-1 among them, were found more frequent in patients than controls.

V was pared by 1 base and J by 2 bases, with 3 bases between. CDR1 is SGHDT, CDR2 YYEEEE, per germline. The CDR3 is made up of 12 amino acids. Unique molecular identifiers had been added to the TCR beta cDNA libraries. MiXCR, applied by TCRdb to the PCR reads, yields one record per CDR3 protein. The table has some 160,000 distinct CDR3 sequences, under 40% seen once. Details on this clonotype: What it recognizes is unknown.

The chain employs TRBV5-6 and TRBJ1-2; no firm D call. The TCR comes from a girl between 5 and 17 years old with multiple sclerosis. The sample in question was blood, obtained after autologous hematopoietic stem cell transplantation. The CDR3: CASSLTNYGYTF. CDR3 DNA: TGTGCCAGCAGCTTGACAAACTATGGCTACACCTTC.